Following are 17 T cell receptor beta chains from one sample sequenced in a study of neurological immune-mediated disorders (dated by TCRdb to 2018 to 2020). The library was obtained by 5' RACE. The data were produced on an Illumina HiSeq 2500. TCRdb trimmed public reads at Q25 via fastp, called clones via MiXCR and kept in-frame beta chains. Under each unique CDR3 protein, matching rows form one entry showing the most common genes and DNA. This sample lists 100,000 or so distinct CDR3 sequences; around 3.3% were detected once. The top ten clones comprise around 6% of the sample. The sample consisted of PBMCs. The receptors were gathered from a woman aged 18-29 years with multiple sclerosis.

The chain recombines TRBV12-3 or TRBV12-4 with TRBJ1-3; D possibly corresponds to TRBD1 (5 bases). The CDR3 extends over 15 amino acids. The V end lost 6 bases, the J end lost 6 bases, and 18 bases lay between the germline ends. The chain's CDR3 is CASSPYGGVVNTIYF. DNA of the CDR3: TGTGCCAGCAGCCCTTACGGAGGGGTGGTAAACACCATATATTTT.

The chain joins TRBV7-2 to TRBJ1-1, with unresolved D. The CDR3 covers 13 residues. V lost 2 bases to trimming and J lost 9 bases, with 13 bases between them. CDR1 and CDR2 (germline): SGHTA, FQGNSA. The CDR3 here is CASSLIEDTKAFF. The CDR3 DNA reads as TGTGCCAGCAGCTTAATCGAGGATACAAAAGCTTTCTTT.

This clonotype appeared many times. The chain joins TRBV5-1 to TRBJ2-7, with 7 bases that match TRBD1. CDR1 is SGHRS, CDR2 YFSETQ, per germline. This CDR3 is built from 14 residues. The V segment lost 1 base and the J segment 1 base; nucleotides outside the gene matches: 2. The CDR3 DNA is TGCGCCAGCAGCTTGCGGGACAGTTCCTACGAGCAGTACTTC. It translates to CASSLRDSSYEQYF.

The table lists this clonotype with many counts. The chain links TRBV5-1 to TRBJ2-5; D possibly corresponds to TRBD1 (5 bases). CDR1 is SGHRS and CDR2 is YFSETQ in the germline V gene. The CDR3 runs 14 residues. Trimming pared 3 bases from V and 2 bases from J, leaving 11 bases between. The CDR3 DNA sequence: TGCGCCAGCAGCTCAACCCACAGGCAAGAGACCCAGTACTTC. It is translated as CASSSTHRQETQYF. Full variable domain (missing parts from reference TRBV5-1 and TRBJ2-5): KAGVTQTPRYLIKTRGQQVTLSCSPISGHRSVSWYQQTPGQGLQFLFEYFSETQRNKGNFPGRFSGRQFSNSRSEMNVSTLELGDSALYLCASSSTHRQETQYFGPGTRLLVL.

This clonotype appeared many times. The chain links TRBV20-1 to TRBJ2-3; D remains ambiguous. V was pared by 6 bases and J by 0 bases, with 28 bases between. In germline, CDR1 is DFQATT, CDR2 SNEGSKA (reference sequence). The CDR3 is made up of 19 amino acids. DNA of the CDR3: TGCAGTGCCACCTTAGCTACCCTCCCTGATGACACTAGCACAGATACGCAGTATTTT. Translating gives CSATLATLPDDTSTDTQYF.

This clonotype has at least ten counts. The chain couples TRBV20-1 to TRBJ2-1, with D possibly TRBD1 on 5 matching bases. The germline V gene has CDR1 DFQATT and CDR2 SNEGSKA (reference sequence). The CDR3 extends over 14 amino acids. V lost 4 bases to trimming and J lost 7 bases, with 17 bases between them. The CDR3 sequence: CSANAKGPENEQFF. CDR3 nucleotide sequence: TGCAGTGCTAACGCTAAGGGGCCGGAAAATGAGCAGTTCTTC.

This clonotype was detected many times. The chain is built from TRBV10-3 and TRBJ1-1; 9 nucleotides agree with TRBD1. CDR1 ENHRY and CDR2 SYGVKD come from the germline V gene. The CDR3 is made up of 14 amino acids. V shed 6 bases and J 1 base; nucleotides not matched to a gene: 3. CDR3 amino acids: CAIRVGQGNTEAFF. Here the CDR3 DNA reads TGTGCCATCAGGGTGGGACAGGGGAACACTGAAGCTTTCTTT.

This clonotype has ten or more counts. The J gene is TRBJ1-2, the V gene TRBV3-1; D is unclear. CDR3 length: 13 amino acids. V lost 0 bases, J lost 4 bases, and 6 bases lay in between. Germline loops: CDR1 LGHDT, CDR2 YNNKEL (reference sequence). The CDR3, as DNA: TGTGCCAGCAGCCAAGATATGGGCTATGGCTACACCTTC. Its translation: CASSQDMGYGYTF.

The chain employs TRBV15 and TRBJ2-7, with TRBD2 identical over 11 bases. Germline V gene sequence: CDR1 LNHNV, CDR2 YYDKDF (reference sequence). J lost 3 bases, V lost 0 bases, and 4 bases had no gene match. The CDR3 runs 16 residues. In nucleotides, the CDR3 is TGTGCCACCAGCAGAGATAAGACTAGCGGGATCTACGAGCAGTACTTC. Translating gives CATSRDKTSGIYEQYF. The variable domain in full, with the rest retrieved from reference TRBV15 and TRBJ2-7, is DAMVIQNPRYQVTQFGKPVTLSCSQTLNHNVMYWYQQKSSQAPKLLFHYYDKDFNNEADTPDNFQSRRPNTSFCFLDIRSPGLGDTAMYLCATSRDKTSGIYEQYFGPGTRLTVT.

This clonotype was counted at least ten times. The V and J genes are TRBV28 and TRBJ2-1; 7 bases align to TRBD2. V shed 3 bases and J 7 bases; nucleotides not matched to a gene: 18. Germline V gives CDR1 MDHEN, CDR2 SYDVKM. The CDR3 length is 18 residues. The CDR3 reads CASSFPSGVWEGRNEQFF. As DNA, the CDR3 is TGTGCCAGCAGTTTCCCATCCGGTGTATGGGAGGGCAGGAATGAGCAGTTCTTC. The full variable domain, with the rest looked up from reference TRBV28 and TRBJ2-1, is DVKVTQSSRYLVKRTGEKVFLECVQDMDHENMFWYRQDPGLGLRLIYFSYDVKMKEKGDIPEGYSVSREKKERFSLILESASTNQTSMYLCASSFPSGVWEGRNEQFFGPGTRLTVL.

This clonotype was picked up many times. The chain couples TRBV6-2 or TRBV6-3 to TRBJ2-7, with 7 bases matching TRBD2. The CDR3 runs to 14 residues. CDR1 MNHEY and CDR2 SVGEGT come from the germline V gene. The junction had 3 bases not matched to a gene; V was cut back by 2 bases and J by 2 bases. This CDR3 is CASSYGGGPYEQYF. DNA of the CDR3: TGTGCCAGCAGTTACGGCGGGGGTCCCTACGAGCAGTACTTC.

Many counts were recorded for this clonotype. The J gene is TRBJ2-1, the V gene TRBV20-1; 8 bases fit TRBD2. The CDR3 has 15 amino acids. The trim removed 6 bases at V and 0 bases at J, leaving 7 bases unmatched. The germline V gene encodes CDR1 DFQATT and CDR2 SNEGSKA (reference sequence). The chain's CDR3 is CSAIGSGISYNEQFF. In nucleotides, the CDR3 is TGCAGTGCCATCGGTAGCGGGATCTCCTACAATGAGCAGTTCTTC.

This clonotype was picked up many times. The chain uses TRBV20-1 and TRBJ1-2; D gene ambiguous. The CDR3 length is 11 residues. CDR1 and CDR2 (germline): DFQATT, SNEGSKA (reference sequence). CDR3 bases: TGCAGAGCGACGGATAACTATGGCTACACCTTC. It encodes CRATDNYGYTF.

This clonotype was picked up a small number of times. A read error is possible here, since a much larger clone lies one base away. No conserved phenylalanine or tryptophan is present at the end of the CDR3, so a read error is the likely explanation. J is TRBJ1-6 and V is TRBV15; D ambiguous. Germline V gene sequence: CDR1 LNHNV, CDR2 YYDKDF (reference sequence). This CDR3 comprises 14 residues. V lost 8 bases and J lost 0, with 8 bases in between. The CDR3 is CATAGSSYNSPLHV. The CDR3 DNA reads as TGTGCCACCGCTGGGAGCTCCTATAATTCACCCCTCCACGTT.

At least ten counts were recorded for this clonotype. The gene calls are TRBV20-1 and TRBJ2-1; 9 bases map to TRBD2. V lost 4 bases, J lost 8 bases, and 12 bases stayed unmatched. The germline CDR1 and CDR2 sequences are DFQATT and SNEGSKA (reference sequence). CDR3 length: 15 amino acids. In DNA form, the CDR3 reads TGCAGTGCTAAGGGACTAGCCAGTAGGTTGTATGAGCAGTTCTTC. Its protein is CSAKGLASRLYEQFF.

This clonotype was detected a few times. A clone one base away is much larger, so this may be a read error. This chain connects TRBV12-3 or TRBV12-4 to TRBJ1-2, with TRBD1 as a possible D gene (5 bases). This CDR3 spans 11 amino acids. As DNA, the CDR3 is TGTGACAGCAGTTTAGGAGGGACCTACACCTTC. Protein product: CDSSLGGTYTF.

This clonotype was detected ten times or more. This rearrangement joins TRBV30 to TRBJ2-3; either TRBD1 or TRBD2 may fit D (6 bases each). V lost 0 bases and J lost 0, with 13 bases in between. The CDR3 is made up of 16 amino acids. Germline CDR1 is GTSNPN and CDR2 is SVGIG (reference sequence). CDR3: CAWSVPGGGSTDTQYF. CDR3 in DNA: TGTGCCTGGAGTGTACCCGGAGGGGGAAGCACAGATACGCAGTATTTT.